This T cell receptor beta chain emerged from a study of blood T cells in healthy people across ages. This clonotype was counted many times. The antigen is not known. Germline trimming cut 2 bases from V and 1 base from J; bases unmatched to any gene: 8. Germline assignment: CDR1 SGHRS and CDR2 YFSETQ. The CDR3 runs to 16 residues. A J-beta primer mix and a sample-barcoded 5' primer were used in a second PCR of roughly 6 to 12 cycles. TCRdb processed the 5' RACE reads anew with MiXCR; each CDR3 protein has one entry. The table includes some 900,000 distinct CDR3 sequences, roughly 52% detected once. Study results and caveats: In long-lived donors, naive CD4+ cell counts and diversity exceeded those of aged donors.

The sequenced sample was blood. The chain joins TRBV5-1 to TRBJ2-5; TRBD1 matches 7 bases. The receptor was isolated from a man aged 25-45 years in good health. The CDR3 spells CASSFYAGTAQETQYF. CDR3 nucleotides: TGCGCCAGCAGCTTTTACGCCGGGACAGCCCAAGAGACCCAGTACTTC.